This record covers a single TCR beta chain. The clone's antigen remains unknown. Within one base of it there is no much larger clone, and no base qualities were kept. Ficoll-Paque density gradient centrifugation was used to isolate PBMCs. Sequencing used an Illumina NovaSeq 6000. TCRalpha and TCRbeta cDNA libraries were constructed by 5'RACE with constant-segment primers, with sample barcodes and unique molecular identifiers being introduced. RNA was extracted from every sample with Trizol reagent. The libraries were amplified in two PCR steps, and the second step added a second sample barcode and Illumina TruSeq adapters. The libraries were sequenced on an Illumina NovaSeq using 2 x 150 bp paired-end reads. As for the authors' bioinformatics: With migec v1.2.7, reads were demultiplexed and then collapsed into UMI-guided consensus sequences. Using mixcr v2.1.11, the UMI consensuses were aligned to TRA and TRB V and J templates and assembled into clonotypes. A clonotype was counted as expanded or contracted only when both edgeR and NoisET called the clonotype significant, with the noise models trained on biological replicates. For edgeR calls, the cutoffs were a false discovery rate-adjusted p below 0.01 and a log2 fold-change threshold of 1. As an exploratory analysis of dynamics, max-normalized trajectories of the 1000 most abundant clonotypes were examined with PCA combined with hierarchical clustering. Separately sequenced CD4+ and CD8+ repertoires were used to assign the CD4 or CD8 phenotype of responding clones. The raw public reads went through TCRdb reprocessing: fastp at Q25, MiXCR clone calling, in-frame beta chains kept. All rows with the same CDR3 protein become a single entry with the most common DNA and genes. In this record, the V and J calls reflect TCRdb's handling and not the investigators' own analysis. The sample table records about 340,000 distinct CDR3 sequences; 13% of these occur just once. 20% to 25% of the sample goes to the ten largest clones.

V is pruned by 7 bases and J by 5 bases, leaving 8 bases of the junction without a gene match. For CDR1 and CDR2, the germline V gene lists SGHTA and FQGNSA. Reading from cysteine to phenylalanine, the CDR3 counts 14 amino acids. Only the CDR3 part of the read is kept: 42 bases, read in frame from the first base. These data originate in a study of T-cell memory formation after mild COVID-19 (dated by TCRdb to about 2021). Study-wide context: TCR sequence clusters from the two donors were found to be largely donor specific. T-cell clones expanding and contracting after mild COVID-19 in two donors were tracked by longitudinal TCRalpha and TCRbeta repertoire sequencing. The cohort was made up of two young adult volunteers, one female and one male, who were previously healthy. Overall results and qualifications from the work: Clones that contracted from day 15 to 85 showed balanced CD4/CD8 phenotypes, whereas a second wave of clones that expanded from day 15 to 37 leaned towards CD4+. Only two mild cases were covered by the study, and larger cohorts that include severe cases with pre-infection samples were considered necessary. Contracting CD4+ clones appeared mostly in the CM and EM memory subsets, whereas CD8+ clones were enriched in EMRA. SARS-CoV-2 specificity was not confirmed for the second-wave clones peaking on day 37. Some responding clones were detected in pre-infection memory, which suggested that pre-existing cross-reactive memory T cells had joined the SARS-CoV-2 response.

The sequenced material came from PBMCs or a T cell subset sorted from them (not recorded which). This receptor was taken from a man aged 18 to 30 who had mild COVID-19 (a few samples of this study predate the infection). The sample titles of this study are shuffled in the database, so cell type and time point are left out; the donor was told from shared clones. This chain is built from TRBV7-2 and TRBJ2-3; a stretch of 8 junction bases matches TRBD2. The bases read TGTGCCAGCACTGAGCGGGGGCGGTTAGATACGCAGTATTTT. This gives the protein CASTERGRLDTQYF.